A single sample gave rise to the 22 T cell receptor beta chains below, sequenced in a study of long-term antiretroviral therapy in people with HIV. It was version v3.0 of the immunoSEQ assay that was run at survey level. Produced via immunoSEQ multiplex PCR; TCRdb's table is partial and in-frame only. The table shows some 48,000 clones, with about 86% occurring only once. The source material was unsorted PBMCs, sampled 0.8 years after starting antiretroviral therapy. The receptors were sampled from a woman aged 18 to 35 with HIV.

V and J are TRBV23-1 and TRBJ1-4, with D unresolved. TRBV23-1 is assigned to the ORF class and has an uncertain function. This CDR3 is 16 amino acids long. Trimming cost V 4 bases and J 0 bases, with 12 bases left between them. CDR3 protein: CASSRTESATNEKLFF. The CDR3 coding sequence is TGCGCCAGCAGTCGGACGGAGAGTGCAACTAATGAAAAACTGTTTTTT.

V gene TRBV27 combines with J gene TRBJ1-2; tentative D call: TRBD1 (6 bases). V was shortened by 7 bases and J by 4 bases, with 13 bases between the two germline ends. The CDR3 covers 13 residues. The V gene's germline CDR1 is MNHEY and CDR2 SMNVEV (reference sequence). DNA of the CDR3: TGTGCCAGCACCCCTAAGGGGGGCTATGGCTACACCTTC. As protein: CASTPKGGYGYTF.

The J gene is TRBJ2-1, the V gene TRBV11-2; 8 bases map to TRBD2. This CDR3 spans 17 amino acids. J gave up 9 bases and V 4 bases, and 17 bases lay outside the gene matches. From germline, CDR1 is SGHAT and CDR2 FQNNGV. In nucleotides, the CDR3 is TGTGCCAGCAGCTCTAGCCGGACTAGCCTAACACACGGTGAGCAGTTCTTC. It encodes CASSSSRTSLTHGEQFF.

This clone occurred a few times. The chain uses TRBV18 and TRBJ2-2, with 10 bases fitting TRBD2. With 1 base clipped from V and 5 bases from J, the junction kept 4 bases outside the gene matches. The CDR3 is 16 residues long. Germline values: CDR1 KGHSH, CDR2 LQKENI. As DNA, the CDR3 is TGTGCCAGCTCACCACAGCTAGCGGGAGATACCGGGGAGCTGTTTTTT. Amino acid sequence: CASSPQLAGDTGELFF.

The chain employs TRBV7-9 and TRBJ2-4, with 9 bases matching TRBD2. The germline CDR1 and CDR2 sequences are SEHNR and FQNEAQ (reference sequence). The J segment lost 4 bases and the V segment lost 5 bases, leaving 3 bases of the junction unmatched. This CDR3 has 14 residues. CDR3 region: CASSLLAGKNIQYF. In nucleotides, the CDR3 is TGTGCCAGCAGCCTCCTAGCGGGGAAAAACATTCAGTACTTC.

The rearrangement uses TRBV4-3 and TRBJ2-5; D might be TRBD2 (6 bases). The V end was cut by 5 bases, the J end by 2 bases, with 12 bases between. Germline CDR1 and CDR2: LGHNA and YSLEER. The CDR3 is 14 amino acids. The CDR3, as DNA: TGCGCCAGCAGCACGGGACTCCTACAAGAGACCCAGTACTTC. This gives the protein CASSTGLLQETQYF.

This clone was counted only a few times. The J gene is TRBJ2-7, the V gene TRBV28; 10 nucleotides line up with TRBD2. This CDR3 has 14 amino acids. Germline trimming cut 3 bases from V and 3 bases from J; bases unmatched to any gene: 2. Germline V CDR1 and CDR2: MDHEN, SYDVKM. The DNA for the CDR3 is TGTGCCAGCAGTTTGGCTAGCGGGGGCTACGAGCAGTACTTC. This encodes CASSLASGGYEQYF. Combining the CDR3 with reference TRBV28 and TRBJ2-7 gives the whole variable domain DVKVTQSSRYLVKRTGEKVFLECVQDMDHENMFWYRQDPGLGLRLIYFSYDVKMKEKGDIPEGYSVSREKKERFSLILESASTNQTSMYLCASSLASGGYEQYFGPGTRLTVT.

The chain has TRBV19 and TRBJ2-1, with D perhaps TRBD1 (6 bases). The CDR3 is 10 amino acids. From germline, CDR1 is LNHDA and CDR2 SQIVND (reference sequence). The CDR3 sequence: CSSGDNEQFF. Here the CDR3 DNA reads TGTTCATCAGGGGACAATGAGCAGTTCTTC.

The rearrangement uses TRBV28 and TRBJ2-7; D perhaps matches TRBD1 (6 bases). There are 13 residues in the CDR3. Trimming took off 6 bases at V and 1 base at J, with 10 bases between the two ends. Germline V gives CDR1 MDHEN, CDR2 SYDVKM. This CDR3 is CASRIGQSYEQYF. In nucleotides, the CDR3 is TGTGCCAGCAGAATTGGACAGTCCTACGAGCAGTACTTC. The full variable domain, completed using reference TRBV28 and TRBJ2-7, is DVKVTQSSRYLVKRTGEKVFLECVQDMDHENMFWYRQDPGLGLRLIYFSYDVKMKEKGDIPEGYSVSREKKERFSLILESASTNQTSMYLCASRIGQSYEQYFGPGTRLTVT.

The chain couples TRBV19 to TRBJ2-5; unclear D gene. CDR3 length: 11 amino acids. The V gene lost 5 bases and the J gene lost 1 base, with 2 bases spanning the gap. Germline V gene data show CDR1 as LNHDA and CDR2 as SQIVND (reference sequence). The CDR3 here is CASSVQETQYF. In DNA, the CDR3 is TGTGCCAGTAGTGTCCAAGAGACCCAGTACTTC.

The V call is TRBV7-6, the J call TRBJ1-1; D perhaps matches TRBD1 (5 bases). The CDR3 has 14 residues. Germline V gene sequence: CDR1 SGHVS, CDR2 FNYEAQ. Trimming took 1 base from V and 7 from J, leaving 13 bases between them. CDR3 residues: CASSLGGWMGEAFF. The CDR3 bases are TGTGCCAGCAGCTTAGGGGGGTGGATGGGTGAAGCTTTCTTT.

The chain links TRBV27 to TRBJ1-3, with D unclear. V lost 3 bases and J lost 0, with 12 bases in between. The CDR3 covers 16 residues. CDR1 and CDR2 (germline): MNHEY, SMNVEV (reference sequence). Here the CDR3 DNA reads TGTGCCAGCAGTTTGACAAGCAAAAGCTCTGGAAACACCATATATTTT. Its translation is CASSLTSKSSGNTIYF.

This CDR3 is CASHRDRGLLEAFF. The DNA of the CDR3 is TGTGCCAGCCACAGGGACAGGGGGCTCCTTGAAGCTTTCTTT. This chain uses TRBV28 with TRBJ1-1, with 12 bases lining up with TRBD1. Per germline, CDR1 MDHEN and CDR2 SYDVKM. The ends lost 8 bases at V and 7 bases at J; junction bases unmatched: 8. The CDR3 sequence is 14 residues long.

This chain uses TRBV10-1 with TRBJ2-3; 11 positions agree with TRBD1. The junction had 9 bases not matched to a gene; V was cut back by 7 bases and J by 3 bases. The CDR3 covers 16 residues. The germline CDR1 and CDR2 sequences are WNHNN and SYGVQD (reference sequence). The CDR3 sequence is CASNKRTGGLTDTQYF. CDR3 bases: TGCGCCAGCAATAAAAGGACAGGGGGCTTAACAGATACGCAGTATTTT.

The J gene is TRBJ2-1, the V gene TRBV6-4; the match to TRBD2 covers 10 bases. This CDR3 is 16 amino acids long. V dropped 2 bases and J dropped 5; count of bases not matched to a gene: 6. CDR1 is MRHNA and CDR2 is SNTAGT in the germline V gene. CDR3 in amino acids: CASSDTTSGMNNEQFF. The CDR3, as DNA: TGTGCCAGCAGTGACACAACTAGCGGGATGAACAATGAGCAGTTCTTC.

This chain's CDR3 is CASSNDGGFETQYF. The CDR3 DNA reads TGTGCCAGCAGCAATGATGGGGGTTTCGAGACCCAGTACTTC. This chain links TRBV7-9 with TRBJ2-5, with D perhaps TRBD1 or TRBD2 (5 bases each). Germline CDR1 SEHNR, CDR2 FQNEAQ (reference sequence). The CDR3 covers 14 residues. The V gene lost 5 bases and the J gene lost 5 bases, with 15 bases spanning the gap.

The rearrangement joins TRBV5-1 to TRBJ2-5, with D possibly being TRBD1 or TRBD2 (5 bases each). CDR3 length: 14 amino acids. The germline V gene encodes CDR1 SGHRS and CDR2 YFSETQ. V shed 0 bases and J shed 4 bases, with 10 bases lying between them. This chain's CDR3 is CASSLVEGTETQYF. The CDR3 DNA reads TGCGCCAGCAGCTTGGTTGAAGGGACAGAGACCCAGTACTTC.

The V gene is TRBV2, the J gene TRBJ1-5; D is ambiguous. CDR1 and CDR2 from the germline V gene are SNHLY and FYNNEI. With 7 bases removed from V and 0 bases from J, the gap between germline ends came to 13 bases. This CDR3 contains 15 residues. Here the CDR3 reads CASNPGRNSNQPQHF. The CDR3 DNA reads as TGTGCCAGCAACCCCGGACGGAATAGCAATCAGCCCCAGCATTTT.

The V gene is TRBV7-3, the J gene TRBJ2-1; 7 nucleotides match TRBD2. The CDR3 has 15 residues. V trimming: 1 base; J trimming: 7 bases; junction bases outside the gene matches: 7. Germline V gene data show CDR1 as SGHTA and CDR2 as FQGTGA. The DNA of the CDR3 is TGTGCCAGCAGCTTAAAACGGCGGGAGCGGAATGAGCAGTTCTTC. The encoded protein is CASSLKRRERNEQFF. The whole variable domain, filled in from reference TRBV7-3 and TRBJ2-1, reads GAGVSQTPSNKVTEKGKYVELRCDPISGHTALYWYRQSLGQGPEFLIYFQGTGAADDSGLPNDRFFAVRPEGSVSTLKIQRTERGDSAVYLCASSLKRRERNEQFFGPGTRLTVL.

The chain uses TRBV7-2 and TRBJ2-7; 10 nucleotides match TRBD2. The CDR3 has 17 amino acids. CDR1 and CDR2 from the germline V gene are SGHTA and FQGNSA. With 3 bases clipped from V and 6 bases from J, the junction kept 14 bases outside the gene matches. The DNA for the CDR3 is TGTGCCAGCAGCTTGATAATAACTAGCGGGGCCGGAGCCGAGCAGTACTTC. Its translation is CASSLIITSGAGAEQYF. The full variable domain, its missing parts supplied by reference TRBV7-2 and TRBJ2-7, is GAGVSQSPSNKVTEKGKDVELRCDPISGHTALYWYRQSLGQGLEFLIYFQGNSAPDKSGLPSDRFSAERTGGSVSTLTIQRTQQEDSAVYLCASSLIITSGAGAEQYFGPGTRLTVT.

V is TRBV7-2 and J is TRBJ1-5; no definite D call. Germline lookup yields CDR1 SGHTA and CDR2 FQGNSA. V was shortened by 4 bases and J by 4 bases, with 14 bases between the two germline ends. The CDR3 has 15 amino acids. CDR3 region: CASSWSSQINQPQHF. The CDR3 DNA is TGTGCCAGCAGCTGGAGCTCGCAGATTAATCAGCCCCAGCATTTT.

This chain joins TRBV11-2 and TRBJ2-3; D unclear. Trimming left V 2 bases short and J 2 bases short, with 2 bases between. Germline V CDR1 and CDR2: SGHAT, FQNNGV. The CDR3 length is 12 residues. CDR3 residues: CASSLFTDTQYF. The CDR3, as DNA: TGTGCCAGCAGCTTATTCACAGATACGCAGTATTTT.